This T cell receptor (beta chain) is drawn from a study of blood T cell repertoires in COVID-19. In the study overall: In each case, the material was cDNA or gDNA derived from T cells, B-cell-depleted T cells, or PBMCs.

Sequencing used immunoSEQ multiplex PCR; TCRdb keeps in-frame clones, though not all of them. The sample has some 150,000 clones, about 85% seen once. The CDR3 contains 13 residues. Germline CDR1 reads MNHEY; CDR2 reads SVGAGI. The ends were cut back, 6 bases at V and 6 bases at J, with 11 bases in the middle. The chain uses TRBV6-5 and TRBJ2-2; D is unresolved. The source material was peripheral blood. This clonotype was sampled from a man in his sixties with COVID-19, enrolled during active disease. The CDR3 nucleotides read TGTGCCAGCAGCCCCTCCTCCCCCGGGGAGCTGTTTTTT. Amino acids: CASSPSSPGELFF.